These T cell receptor beta chains were read from a single sample in a study of response to subunit inactivated influenza vaccine. Using its own MiXCR run on the RT-PCR reads, TCRdb lists one record per CDR3 protein. The sample yields about 170,000 distinct CDR3 sequences, roughly a tenth seen once. Specimen: CD8+ T cells sorted from PBMCs, collected roughly 24 months after vaccination. These TCRs come from a man between 50 and 69 years old who received an inactivated influenza vaccine. CDR3s include the opening cysteine and the closing phenylalanine or tryptophan. The order of the fields is CDR3 DNA, CDR3 protein, V gene, J gene, clone size, D gene. D genes are given only for firm matches. Clone size is given for some rows only: seen once, a few or many times, or a class if the clone is expanded.

TGTGCCAGCAGTTACGGGCGGGGGAGCACAGATACGCAGTATTTT	CASSYGRGSTDTQYF	TRBV6-5	TRBJ2-3	.	TRBD2
TGTGCCAGCAGTTCGTCTACGAGCTCCTACAATGAGCAGTTCTTC	CASSSSTSSYNEQFF	TRBV27	TRBJ2-1	many	.
TGTGCCAGCAGTTACAACAGCAACTATGGCTACACCTTC	CASSYNSNYGYTF	TRBV6-5	TRBJ1-2	many	.
TGTGCCAGCAGTTTGGAGGGCTGGGCAGATACGCAGTATTTT	CASSLEGWADTQYF	TRBV27	TRBJ2-3	.	.
TGCGCCAGCAGCCAGGGGGGGAACGAGCAGTACTTC	CASSQGGNEQYF	TRBV5-1	TRBJ2-7	few	.
TGTGCCAGTACTTCTGGAGAGATTTCCTACAATGAGCAGTTCTTC	CASTSGEISYNEQFF	TRBV19	TRBJ2-1	.	.
TGTGCCAGCAGCCAAGGATTTGGGGAGGGCCCAGATACGCAGTATTTT	CASSQGFGEGPDTQYF	TRBV14	TRBJ2-3	many	TRBD2
TGTGCCAGCAGCGTAGACCCAGCGACCTACGAGCAGTACTTC	CASSVDPATYEQYF	TRBV9	TRBJ2-7	.	.
TGCGCCAGCAGCCAAGATCCTCACACGACTAGTTCCACCGGGGAGCTGTTTTTT	CASSQDPHTTSSTGELFF	TRBV4-3	TRBJ2-2	few	.
TGTGCCAGCAGCGTCTGGGGGGACACTGAAGCTTTCTTT	CASSVWGDTEAFF	TRBV2	TRBJ1-1	many	.
TGTGCCATCAGTGACCAACAGGGAGAGCAAGAGACCCAGTACTTC	CAISDQQGEQETQYF	TRBV10-3	TRBJ2-5	many	.
TGTGCCAGCAGTTCCGGGCGCGGGGGGTTCAATGAGCAGTTCTTC	CASSSGRGGFNEQFF	TRBV28	TRBJ2-1	many	TRBD2
TGCAGCGTTGGTGACTGGGAACGTAACACTGAAGCTTTCTTT	CSVGDWERNTEAFF	TRBV29-1	TRBJ1-1	.	.